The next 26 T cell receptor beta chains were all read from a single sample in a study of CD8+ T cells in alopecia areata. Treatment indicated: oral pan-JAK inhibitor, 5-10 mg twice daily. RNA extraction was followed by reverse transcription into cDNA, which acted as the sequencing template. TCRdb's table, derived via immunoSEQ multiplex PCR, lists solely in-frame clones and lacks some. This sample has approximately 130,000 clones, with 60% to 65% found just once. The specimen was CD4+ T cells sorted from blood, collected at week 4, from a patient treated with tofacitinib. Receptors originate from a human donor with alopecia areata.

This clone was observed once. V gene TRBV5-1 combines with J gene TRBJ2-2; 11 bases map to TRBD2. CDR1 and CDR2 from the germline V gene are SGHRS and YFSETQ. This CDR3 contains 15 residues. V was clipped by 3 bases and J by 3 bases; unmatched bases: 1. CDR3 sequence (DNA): TGCGCCAGCAGCTGGGGACTAGCGGACACCGGGGAGCTGTTTTTT. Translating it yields CASSWGLADTGELFF.

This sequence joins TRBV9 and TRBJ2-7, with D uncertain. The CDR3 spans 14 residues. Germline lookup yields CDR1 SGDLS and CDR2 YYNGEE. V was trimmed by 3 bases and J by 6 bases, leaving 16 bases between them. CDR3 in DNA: TGTGCCAGCAGCGCTAATGATGTGGGTGGCGAGCAGTACTTC. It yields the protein CASSANDVGGEQYF.

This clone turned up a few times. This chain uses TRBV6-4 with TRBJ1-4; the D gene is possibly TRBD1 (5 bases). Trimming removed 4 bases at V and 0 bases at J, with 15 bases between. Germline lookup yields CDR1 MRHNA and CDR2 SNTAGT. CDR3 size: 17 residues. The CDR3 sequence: CASSGVREKATNEKLFF. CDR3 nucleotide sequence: TGTGCCAGCAGTGGAGTCAGGGAGAAGGCAACTAATGAAAAACTGTTTTTT.

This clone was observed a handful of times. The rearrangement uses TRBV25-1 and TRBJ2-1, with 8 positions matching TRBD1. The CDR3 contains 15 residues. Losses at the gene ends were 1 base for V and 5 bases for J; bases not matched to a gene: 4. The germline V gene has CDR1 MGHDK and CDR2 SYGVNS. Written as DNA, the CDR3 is TGTGCCAGCAGTGAATCTACGGGACAGGACAATGAGCAGTTCTTC. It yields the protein CASSESTGQDNEQFF.

The CDR3 is CASSQDWGRIMNTEAFF. CDR3 in DNA: TGTGCCAGCAGCCAAGATTGGGGGAGAATCATGAACACTGAAGCTTTCTTT. The chain has TRBV14 and TRBJ1-1, with D possibly being TRBD1 (5 bases). Germline values: CDR1 SGHDN, CDR2 FVKESK. V was clipped by 0 bases and J by 0 bases, with 14 bases between them. The CDR3 contains 17 residues.

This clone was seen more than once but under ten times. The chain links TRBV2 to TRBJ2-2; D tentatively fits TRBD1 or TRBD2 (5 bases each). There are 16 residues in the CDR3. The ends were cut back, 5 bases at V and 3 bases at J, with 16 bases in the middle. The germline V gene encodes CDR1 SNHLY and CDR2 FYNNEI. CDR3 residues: CASSRDLGPDTGELFF. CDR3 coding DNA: TGTGCCAGCAGTAGGGACCTCGGGCCGGACACCGGGGAGCTGTTTTTT.

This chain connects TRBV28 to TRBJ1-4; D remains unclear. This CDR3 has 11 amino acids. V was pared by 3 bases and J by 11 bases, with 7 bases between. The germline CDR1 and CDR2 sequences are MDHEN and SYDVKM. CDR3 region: CASSFGGKLFF. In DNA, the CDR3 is TGTGCCAGCAGTTTCGGAGGGAAACTGTTTTTT.

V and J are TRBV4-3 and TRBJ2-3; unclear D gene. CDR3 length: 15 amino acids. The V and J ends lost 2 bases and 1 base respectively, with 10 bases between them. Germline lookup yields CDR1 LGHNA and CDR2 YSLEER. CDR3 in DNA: TGCGCCAGCAGCCAAAAAGGGCAGGGCACAGATACGCAGTATTTT. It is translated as CASSQKGQGTDTQYF.

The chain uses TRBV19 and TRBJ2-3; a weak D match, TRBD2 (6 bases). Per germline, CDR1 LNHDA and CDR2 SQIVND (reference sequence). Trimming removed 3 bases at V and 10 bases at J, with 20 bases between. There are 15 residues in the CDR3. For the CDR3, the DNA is TGTGCCAGTAGTATGACGGACGTTAGCGGAGTAGCGCAGTATTTT. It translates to CASSMTDVSGVAQYF.

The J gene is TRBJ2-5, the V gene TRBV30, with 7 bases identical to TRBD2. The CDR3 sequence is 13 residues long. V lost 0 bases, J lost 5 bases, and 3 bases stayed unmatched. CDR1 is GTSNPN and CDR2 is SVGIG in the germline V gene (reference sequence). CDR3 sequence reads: CAWSVGGPETQYF. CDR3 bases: TGTGCCTGGAGTGTGGGAGGGCCCGAGACCCAGTACTTC.

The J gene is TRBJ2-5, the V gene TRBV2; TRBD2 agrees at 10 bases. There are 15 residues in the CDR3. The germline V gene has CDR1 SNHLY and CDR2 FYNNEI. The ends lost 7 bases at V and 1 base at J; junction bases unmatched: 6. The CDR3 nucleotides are TGTGCCAGCACCGTAGGACTAGCGGTCCAAGAGACCCAGTACTTC. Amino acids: CASTVGLAVQETQYF.

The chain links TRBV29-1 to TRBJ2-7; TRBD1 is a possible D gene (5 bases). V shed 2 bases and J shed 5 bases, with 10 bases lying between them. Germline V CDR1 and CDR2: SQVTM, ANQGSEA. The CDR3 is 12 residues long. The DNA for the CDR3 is TGCAGCGTTGAAAAGGGGTTGAACGAGCAGTACTTC. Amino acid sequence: CSVEKGLNEQYF.

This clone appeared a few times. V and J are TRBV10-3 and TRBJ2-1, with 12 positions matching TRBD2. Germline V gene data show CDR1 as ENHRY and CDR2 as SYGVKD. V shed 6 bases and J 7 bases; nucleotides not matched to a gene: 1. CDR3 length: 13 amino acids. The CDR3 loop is CAIRTSGSNEQFF. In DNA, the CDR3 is TGTGCCATCAGGACTAGCGGGAGTAATGAGCAGTTCTTC.

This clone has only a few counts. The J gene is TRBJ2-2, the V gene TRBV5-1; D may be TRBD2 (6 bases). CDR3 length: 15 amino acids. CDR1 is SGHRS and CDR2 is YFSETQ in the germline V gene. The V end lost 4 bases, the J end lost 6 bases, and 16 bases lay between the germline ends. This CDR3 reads CASSGGGGAPGELFF. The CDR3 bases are TGCGCCAGCAGCGGAGGAGGAGGGGCCCCCGGGGAGCTGTTTTTT.

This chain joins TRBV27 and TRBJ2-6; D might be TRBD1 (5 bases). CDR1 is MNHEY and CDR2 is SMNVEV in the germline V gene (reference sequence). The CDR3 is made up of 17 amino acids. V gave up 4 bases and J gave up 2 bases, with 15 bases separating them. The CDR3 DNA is TGTGCCAGCAGTTCTAAAGCACAGGCGGCTGGGGCCAACGTCCTGACTTTC. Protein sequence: CASSSKAQAAGANVLTF. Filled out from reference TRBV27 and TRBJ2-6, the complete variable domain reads EAQVTQNPRYLITVTGKKLTVTCSQNMNHEYMSWYRQDPGLGLRQIYYSMNVEVTDKGDVPEGYKVSRKEKRNFPLILESPSPNQTSLYFCASSSKAQAAGANVLTFGAGSRLTVL.

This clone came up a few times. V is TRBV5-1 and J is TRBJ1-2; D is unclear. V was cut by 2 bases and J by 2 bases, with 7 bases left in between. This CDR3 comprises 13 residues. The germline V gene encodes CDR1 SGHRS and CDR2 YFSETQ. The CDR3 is CASSFDANYGYTF. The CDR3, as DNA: TGCGCCAGCAGCTTTGATGCGAACTATGGCTACACCTTC.

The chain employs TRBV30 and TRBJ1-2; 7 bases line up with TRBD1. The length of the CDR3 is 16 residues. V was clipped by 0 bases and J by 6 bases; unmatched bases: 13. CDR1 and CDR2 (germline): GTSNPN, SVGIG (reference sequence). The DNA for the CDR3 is TGTGCCTGGAGTGTATTGCCGGTATCAGGGGGGGATGGCTACACCTTC. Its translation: CAWSVLPVSGGDGYTF.

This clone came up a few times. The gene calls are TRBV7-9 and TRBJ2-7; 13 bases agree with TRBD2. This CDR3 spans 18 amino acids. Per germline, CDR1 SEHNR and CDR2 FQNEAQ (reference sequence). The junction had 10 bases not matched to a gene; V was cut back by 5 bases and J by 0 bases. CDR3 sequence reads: CASSPDMGLAGFSYEQYF. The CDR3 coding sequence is TGTGCCAGCAGCCCAGACATGGGACTAGCGGGATTCTCCTACGAGCAGTACTTC.

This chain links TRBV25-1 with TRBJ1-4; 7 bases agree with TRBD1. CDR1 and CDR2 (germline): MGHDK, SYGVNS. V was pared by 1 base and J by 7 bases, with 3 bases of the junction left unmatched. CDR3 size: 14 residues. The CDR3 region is CASSESRGREKLFF. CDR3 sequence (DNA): TGTGCCAGCAGTGAATCAAGGGGGCGTGAAAAACTGTTTTTT.

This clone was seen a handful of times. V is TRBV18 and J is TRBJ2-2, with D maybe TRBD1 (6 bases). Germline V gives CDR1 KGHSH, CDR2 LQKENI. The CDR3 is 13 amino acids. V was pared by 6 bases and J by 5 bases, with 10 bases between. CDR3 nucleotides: TGTGCCAGCTCCAGTACAGGGACCGGGGAGCTGTTTTTT. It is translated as CASSSTGTGELFF.

The DNA for the CDR3 is TGTGCCAGCAGCGTTTGGGGATCTGGGGCCAACGTCCTGACTTTC. Translated: CASSVWGSGANVLTF. The V call is TRBV9, the J call TRBJ2-6, with no clear D. The CDR3 contains 15 residues. Germline V gives CDR1 SGDLS, CDR2 YYNGEE. Trimming left V 2 bases short and J 1 base short, with 7 bases between.

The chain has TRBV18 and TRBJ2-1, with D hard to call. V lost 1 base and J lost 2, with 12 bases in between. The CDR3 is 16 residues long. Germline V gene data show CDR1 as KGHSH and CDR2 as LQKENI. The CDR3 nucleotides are TGTGCCAGCTCACCACTCGGGTTACGGACCTACAATGAGCAGTTCTTC. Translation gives CASSPLGLRTYNEQFF.

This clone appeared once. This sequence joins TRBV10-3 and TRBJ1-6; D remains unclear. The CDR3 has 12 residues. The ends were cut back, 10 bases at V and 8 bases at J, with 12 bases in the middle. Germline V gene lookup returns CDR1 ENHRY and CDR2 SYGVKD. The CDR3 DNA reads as TGTGCCACCGGAAACCAGGATTCACCCCTCCACTTT. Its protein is CATGNQDSPLHF.

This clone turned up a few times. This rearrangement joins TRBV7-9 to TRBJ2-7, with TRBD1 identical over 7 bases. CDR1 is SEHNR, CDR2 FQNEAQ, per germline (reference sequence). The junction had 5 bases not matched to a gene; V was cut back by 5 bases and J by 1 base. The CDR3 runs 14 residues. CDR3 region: CASSRTGGSYEQYF. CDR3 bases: TGTGCCAGCAGCCGGACAGGAGGTTCCTACGAGCAGTACTTC.

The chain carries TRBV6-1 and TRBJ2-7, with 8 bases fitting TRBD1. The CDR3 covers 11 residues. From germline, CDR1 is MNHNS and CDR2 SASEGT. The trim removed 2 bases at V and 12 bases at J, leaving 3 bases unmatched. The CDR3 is CASSEKTGAYF. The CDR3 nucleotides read TGTGCCAGCAGTGAAAAGACAGGGGCGTACTTC.

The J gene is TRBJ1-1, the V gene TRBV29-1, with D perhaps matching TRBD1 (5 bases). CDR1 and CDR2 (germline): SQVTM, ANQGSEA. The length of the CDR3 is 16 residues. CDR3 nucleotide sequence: TGCAGTGCCCAAACCCGAACGGGACCGATGAACACTGAAGCTTTCTTT. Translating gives CSAQTRTGPMNTEAFF.